A single sample is the source of the 18 T cell receptor beta chains below, sequenced in a study of blood T cell repertoires in COVID-19. Sequencing used immunoSEQ multiplex PCR; TCRdb keeps in-frame clones, though not all of them. The sample yields about 230,000 clones, 88% seen once. Sequenced material: peripheral blood. These receptors came from a woman aged 55 to 70 with acute or convalescent COVID-19.

Turning to this clone: The sample carries other DNA sequences with the same CDR3. The chain carries TRBV12-3 or TRBV12-4 and TRBJ2-7; 7 bases match TRBD1. The CDR3 loop spans 13 amino acids. The V gene end was trimmed by 4 bases and the J gene end by 2 bases; junction bases not matched to a gene: 2. For the CDR3, the DNA is TGTGCCAGCAGTTCGGGACAGACCTACGAGCAGTACTTC. Encoded protein: CASSSGQTYEQYF.

DNA for the CDR3: TGTGCCTGGACCCCCGGGACAGGGAAAAATCAGCCCCAGCATTTT. Translated: CAWTPGTGKNQPQHF. The chain is built from TRBV30 and TRBJ1-5; 9 nucleotides line up with TRBD1. V was clipped by 4 bases and J by 4 bases; unmatched bases: 8. The CDR3 contains 15 residues. Looked up from germline, CDR1 is GTSNPN and CDR2 is SVGIG (reference sequence).

The chain carries TRBV10-3 and TRBJ1-1; D uncertain. Trimming removed 4 bases from V and 4 bases from J, with 7 bases in between. CDR3 length: 12 amino acids. Germline V CDR1 and CDR2: ENHRY, SYGVKD. In DNA, the CDR3 is TGTGCCATCAGTGGGACTGGCACTGAAGCTTTCTTT. As protein: CAISGTGTEAFF.

Details on this clone: One end of the junction fails to match germline, which may point to a read error. The rearrangement joins TRBV19 to TRBJ1-2; possible D gene TRBD1, 6 bases. Germline loops: CDR1 LNHDA, CDR2 SQIVND (reference sequence). The CDR3 has 11 amino acids. This CDR3 is CASSTKQGVYF. The CDR3 coding sequence is TGTGCCAGTAGTACAAAACAGGGAGTTTACTTC.

This clone was found once. V usage is TRBV3-1 (or the pseudogene TRBV3-2) and J usage is TRBJ1-3; tentative D call: TRBD1 (6 bases). CDR1 is LGHDT, CDR2 YNNKEL, per germline (reference sequence). This CDR3 spans 16 amino acids. V was shortened by 3 bases and J by 0 bases, with 12 bases between the two germline ends. In nucleotides, the CDR3 is TGTGCCAGCAGCCAGCCGGGACAAACCTCTGGAAACACCATATATTTT. It specifies CASSQPGQTSGNTIYF.

The CDR3 reads CASSPSDRVGYEQYF. CDR3 sequence (DNA): TGTGCCAGCAGCCCCTCGGACAGGGTAGGCTACGAGCAGTACTTC. This rearrangement joins TRBV4-2 to TRBJ2-7, with 8 bases fitting TRBD1. The germline gives CDR1 LGHNA, CDR2 YNFKEQ. V lost 4 bases and J lost 3; bases outside the gene matches: 8. The CDR3 length is 15 residues.

V and J are TRBV4-2 and TRBJ2-7; TRBD1 agrees at 12 bases. The V gene's germline CDR1 is LGHNA and CDR2 YNFKEQ. V lost 1 base and J lost 6; bases outside the gene matches: 10. The CDR3 is 17 residues long. Here the CDR3 DNA reads TGTGCCAGCAGCCAAGGTCTTCCGGGACAGGGGGCGGGCGAGCAGTACTTC. This sequence encodes CASSQGLPGQGAGEQYF.

This clone has just one count. This chain uses TRBV11-3 with TRBJ2-2; D perhaps matches TRBD1 (5 bases). The germline V gene encodes CDR1 SGHNT and CDR2 YENEEA. The CDR3 runs 15 residues. V gave up 4 bases and J gave up 3 bases, with 12 bases separating them. The CDR3 protein is CASSSDMRDTGELFF. The CDR3 DNA reads TGTGCCAGCAGCTCGGACATGAGAGACACCGGGGAGCTGTTTTTT.

Concerning this clone: Additional DNA sequences in this sample encode the identical CDR3. CDR3 coding DNA: TGTGCCAGCAGCCAGTACTACGAGCAGTACTTC. This encodes CASSQYYEQYF. The chain uses TRBV3-1 (or the pseudogene TRBV3-2) and TRBJ2-7, with no clear D. V was clipped by 3 bases and J by 3 bases, with 3 bases between them. The CDR3 runs 11 residues. CDR1 LGHDT and CDR2 YNNKEL come from the germline V gene (reference sequence).

V usage is TRBV5-1 and J usage is TRBJ1-2; 7 bases map to TRBD1. This CDR3 is 13 amino acids long. Germline V gene lookup returns CDR1 SGHRS and CDR2 YFSETQ. V lost 4 bases to trimming and J lost 6 bases; unmatched junction nucleotides: 6. As DNA, the CDR3 is TGCGCCAGCAGCGTCCGGGACAGAGATGGCTACACCTTC. Its translation: CASSVRDRDGYTF.

The genes are TRBV7-2 and TRBJ1-5; TRBD1 matches 8 bases. Germline V gene lookup returns CDR1 SGHTA and CDR2 FQGNSA. After removal of 5 bases from V and 2 bases from J, the junction contained 5 bases not matched to a gene. The CDR3 loop spans 15 amino acids. CDR3 nucleotide sequence: TGTGCCAGCAGCCCGGAGACAGGGGGCAATCAGCCCCAGCATTTT. Translating it yields CASSPETGGNQPQHF. Full variable domain (outside the CDR3, taken from reference TRBV7-2 and TRBJ1-5): GAGVSQSPSNKVTEKGKDVELRCDPISGHTALYWYRQSLGQGLEFLIYFQGNSAPDKSGLPSDRFSAERTGGSVSTLTIQRTQQEDSAVYLCASSPETGGNQPQHFGDGTRLSIL.

J is TRBJ2-6 and V is TRBV11-3; the D is unclear. Trimming shortened V by 5 bases and J by 3 bases, and 11 bases separated the two germline ends. Germline CDR1 SGHNT, CDR2 YENEEA. This CDR3 region has 15 residues. CDR3 protein: CASSPRSDGANVLTF. The CDR3 DNA reads TGTGCCAGCAGCCCAAGGAGCGATGGGGCCAACGTCCTGACTTTC.

This clone was found once. CDR3 region: CASSYRTGFNEQFF. The CDR3 coding sequence is TGTGCCAGCAGCTACCGGACAGGCTTCAATGAGCAGTTCTTC. The chain uses TRBV7-9 and TRBJ2-1; the match to TRBD1 covers 7 bases. Germline lookup yields CDR1 SEHNR and CDR2 FQNEAQ (reference sequence). After removal of 4 bases from V and 6 bases from J, the junction contained 6 bases not matched to a gene. The CDR3 length is 14 residues. The full variable domain, its missing parts supplied by reference TRBV7-9 and TRBJ2-1, is DTGVSQNPRHKITKRGQNVTFRCDPISEHNRLYWYRQTLGQGPEFLTYFQNEAQLEKSRLLSDRFSAERPKGSFSTLEIQRTEQGDSAMYLCASSYRTGFNEQFFGPGTRLTVL.

In its sample, this clone was seen once. The chain uses TRBV19 and TRBJ1-5; tentatively, D is TRBD1 (6 bases). V was shortened by 6 bases and J by 3 bases, with 18 bases between the two germline ends. CDR1 is LNHDA, CDR2 SQIVND, per germline (reference sequence). This CDR3 comprises 16 residues. CDR3 in amino acids: CASRSRLAGANQPQHF. CDR3 bases: TGTGCCAGTAGGAGCCGGTTAGCAGGGGCCAATCAGCCCCAGCATTTT.

This clone was seen only a few times. The chain carries TRBV10-1 and TRBJ1-3; no clear D gene. The germline CDR1 and CDR2 sequences are WNHNN and SYGVQD (reference sequence). The CDR3 has 12 amino acids. The V and J ends lost 8 bases and 1 base respectively, with 6 bases between them. The CDR3 region has the DNA TGCGCCAGCCTTGCGTCTGGAAACACCATATATTTT. Encoded protein: CASLASGNTIYF.

The V and J genes are TRBV28 and TRBJ2-5, with 10 bases lining up with TRBD2. This CDR3 has 16 amino acids. V was clipped by 7 bases and J by 5 bases; unmatched bases: 13. Germline CDR1 and CDR2: MDHEN and SYDVKM. The CDR3 loop reads CASTLLAGQLGETQYF. The CDR3 DNA reads TGTGCCAGCACGTTACTAGCGGGGCAGCTAGGGGAGACCCAGTACTTC.

In this sample, this clone turned up once. The V call is TRBV12-3 or TRBV12-4, the J call TRBJ2-7, with TRBD1 as a possible D gene (6 bases). With 0 bases removed from V and 9 bases from J, the gap between germline ends came to 12 bases. This CDR3 contains 13 residues. In DNA form, the CDR3 reads TGTGCCAGCAGTTTAGCCGCCACAGGGTGGCAGTACTTC. Protein sequence: CASSLAATGWQYF.

On this clone: At the DNA level, this CDR3 is encoded by other sequences in the same sample as well. The chain joins TRBV14 to TRBJ1-5; TRBD1 might be the D (5 bases). This CDR3 region has 13 residues. Germline CDR1 SGHDN, CDR2 FVKESK. The V gene lost 3 bases and the J gene lost 3 bases, with 6 bases spanning the gap. The CDR3, as DNA: TGTGCCAGCAGCCAGGGACTCAATCAGCCCCAGCATTTT. This encodes CASSQGLNQPQHF. Full variable domain (missing parts from reference TRBV14 and TRBJ1-5): EAGVTQFPSHSVIEKGQTVTLRCDPISGHDNLYWYRRVMGKEIKFLLHFVKESKQDESGMPNNRFLAERTGGTYSTLKVQPAELEDSGVYFCASSQGLNQPQHFGDGTRLSIL.